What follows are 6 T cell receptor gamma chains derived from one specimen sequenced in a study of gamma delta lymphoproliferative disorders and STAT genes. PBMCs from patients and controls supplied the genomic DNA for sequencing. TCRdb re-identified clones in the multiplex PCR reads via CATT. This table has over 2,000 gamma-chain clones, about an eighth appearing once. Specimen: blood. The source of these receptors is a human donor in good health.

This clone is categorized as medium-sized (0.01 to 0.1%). CDR3 region: CAAWDPGYKKLF. In nucleotides, the CDR3 is TGTGCTGCGTGGGATCCGGGTTATAAGAAACTCTTT. V gene TRGV10 combines with J gene TRGJ1 or TRGJ2. Since TCRdb gives no J gene, matching the DNA to germline was used here to assign it. TRGV10 is given ORF status, its function remaining uncertain. J lost 6 bases, V lost 8 bases, and 8 bases had no gene match. This CDR3 is built from 12 residues.

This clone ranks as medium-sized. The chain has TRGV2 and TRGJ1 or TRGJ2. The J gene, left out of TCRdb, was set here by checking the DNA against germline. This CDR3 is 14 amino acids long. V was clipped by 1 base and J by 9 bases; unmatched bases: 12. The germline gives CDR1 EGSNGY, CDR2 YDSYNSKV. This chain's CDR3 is CATWDGSPSIKKLF. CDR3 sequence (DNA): TGTGCCACCTGGGACGGTTCCCCCAGCATTAAGAAACTCTTT.

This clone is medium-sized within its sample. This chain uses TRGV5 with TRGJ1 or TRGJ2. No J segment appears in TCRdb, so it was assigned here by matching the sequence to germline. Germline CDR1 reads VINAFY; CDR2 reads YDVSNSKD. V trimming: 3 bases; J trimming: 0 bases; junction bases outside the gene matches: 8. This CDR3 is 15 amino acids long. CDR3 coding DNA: TGTGCCACCTGGGACGGACCAAAGAATTATTATAAGAAACTCTTT. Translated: CATWDGPKNYYKKLF.

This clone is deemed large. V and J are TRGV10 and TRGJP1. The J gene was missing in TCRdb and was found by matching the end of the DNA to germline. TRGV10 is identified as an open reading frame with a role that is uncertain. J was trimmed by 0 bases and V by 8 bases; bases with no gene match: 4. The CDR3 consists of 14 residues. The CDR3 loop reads CAAWAYTTGWFKIF. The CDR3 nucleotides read TGTGCTGCGTGGGCCTATACCACTGGTTGGTTCAAGATATTT.

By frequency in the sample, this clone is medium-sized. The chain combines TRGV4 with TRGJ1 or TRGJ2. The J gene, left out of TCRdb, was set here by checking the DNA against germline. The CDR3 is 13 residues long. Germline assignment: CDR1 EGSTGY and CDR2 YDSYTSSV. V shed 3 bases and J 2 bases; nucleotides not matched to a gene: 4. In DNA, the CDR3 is TGTGCCACCTGGGATAAACATTATTATAAGAAACTCTTT. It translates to CATWDKHYYKKLF.

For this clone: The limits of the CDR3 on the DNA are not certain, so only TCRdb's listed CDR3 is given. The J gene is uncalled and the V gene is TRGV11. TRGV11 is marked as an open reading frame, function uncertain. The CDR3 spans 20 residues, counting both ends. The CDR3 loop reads CTTVPAGLGTSRKNYYKKLF.